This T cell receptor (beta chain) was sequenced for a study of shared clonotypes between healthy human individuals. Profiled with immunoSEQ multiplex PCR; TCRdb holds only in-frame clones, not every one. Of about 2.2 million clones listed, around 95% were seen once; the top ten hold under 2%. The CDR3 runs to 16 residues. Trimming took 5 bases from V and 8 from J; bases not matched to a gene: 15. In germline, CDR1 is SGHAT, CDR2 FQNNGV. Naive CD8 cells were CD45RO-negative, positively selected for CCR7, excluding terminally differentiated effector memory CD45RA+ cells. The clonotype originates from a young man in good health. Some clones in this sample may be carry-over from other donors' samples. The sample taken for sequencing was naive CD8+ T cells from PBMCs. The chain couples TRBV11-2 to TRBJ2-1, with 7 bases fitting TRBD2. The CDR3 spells CASSPDPRESLDEQFF. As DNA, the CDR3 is TGTGCCAGCAGCCCAGATCCGCGGGAGTCACTGGATGAGCAGTTCTTC.